This T cell receptor (beta chain) is from a study of graft-versus-host responses after intestinal transplantation. Profiled with immunoSEQ multiplex PCR; TCRdb holds only in-frame clones, not every one. The sample has some 76,000 clones, around 86% seen once; the top ten hold around 8%. Germline values: CDR1 LGHNA, CDR2 YNFKEQ. Trimming took 0 bases from V and 4 from J; bases not matched to a gene: 0. The CDR3 length is 15 residues. This clone was detected only a few times. Antigen specificity is unknown. General study findings and limits: HvG clone declines early post-transplant were associated with peak circulating GvH levels.

Sequences were derived from unstimulated CD8+ T cells sorted from spleen or lymph node cells, sampled before transplant. This receptor was identified in a human donor who was the organ donor for an intestinal transplant. V is TRBV4-2 and J is TRBJ2-6; 7 bases map to TRBD1. DNA of the CDR3: TGTGCCAGCAGCCAAGAGACAGGGGGGGCCAACGTCCTGACTTTC. This encodes CASSQETGGANVLTF.